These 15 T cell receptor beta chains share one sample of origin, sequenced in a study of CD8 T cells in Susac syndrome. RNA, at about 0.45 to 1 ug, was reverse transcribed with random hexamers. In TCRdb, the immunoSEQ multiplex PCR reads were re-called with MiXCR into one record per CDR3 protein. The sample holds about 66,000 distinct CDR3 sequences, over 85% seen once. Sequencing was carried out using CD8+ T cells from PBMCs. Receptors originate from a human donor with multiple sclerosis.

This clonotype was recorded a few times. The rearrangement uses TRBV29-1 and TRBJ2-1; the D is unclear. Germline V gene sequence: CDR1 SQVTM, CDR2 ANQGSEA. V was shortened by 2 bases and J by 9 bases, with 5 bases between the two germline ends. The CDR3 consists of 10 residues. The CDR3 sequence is CSVEWVEQFF. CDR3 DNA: TGCAGCGTTGAATGGGTTGAGCAGTTCTTC.

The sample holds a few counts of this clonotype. CDR3 nucleotides: TGTGCCAGCAGTTTGGACAGCCTATTCTCCTACGAGCAGTACTTC. Protein: CASSLDSLFSYEQYF. The chain combines TRBV6-2 or TRBV6-3 with TRBJ2-7; a weak D match, TRBD1 (6 bases). The CDR3 is made up of 15 amino acids. Per germline, CDR1 MNHEY and CDR2 SVGEGT. The V end lost 4 bases, the J end lost 0 bases, and 13 bases lay between the germline ends.

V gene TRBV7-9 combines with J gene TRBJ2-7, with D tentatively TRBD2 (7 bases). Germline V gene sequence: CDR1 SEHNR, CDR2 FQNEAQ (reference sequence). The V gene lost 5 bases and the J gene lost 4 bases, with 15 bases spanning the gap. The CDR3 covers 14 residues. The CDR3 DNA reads TGTGCCAGCAGCGGAGCGGGGACACTTTACGAGCAGTACTTC. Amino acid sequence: CASSGAGTLYEQYF.

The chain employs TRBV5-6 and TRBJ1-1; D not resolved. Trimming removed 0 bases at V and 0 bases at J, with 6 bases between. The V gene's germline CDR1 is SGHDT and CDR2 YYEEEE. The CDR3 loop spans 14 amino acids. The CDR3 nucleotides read TGTGCCAGCAGCTTGGAACTGATGAACACTGAAGCTTTCTTT. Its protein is CASSLELMNTEAFF. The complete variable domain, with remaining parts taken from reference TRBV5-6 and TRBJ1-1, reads DAGVTQSPTHLIKTRGQQVTLRCSPKSGHDTVSWYQQALGQGPQFIFQYYEEEERQRGNFPDRFSGHQFPNYSSELNVNALLLGDSALYLCASSLELMNTEAFFGQGTRLTVV.

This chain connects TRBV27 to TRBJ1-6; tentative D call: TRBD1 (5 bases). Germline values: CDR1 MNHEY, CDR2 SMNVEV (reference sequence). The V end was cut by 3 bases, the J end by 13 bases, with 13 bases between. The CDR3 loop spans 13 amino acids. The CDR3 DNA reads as TGTGCCAGCAGTTTCGGACCGGGGGAGCCCCTCCACTTT. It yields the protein CASSFGPGEPLHF.

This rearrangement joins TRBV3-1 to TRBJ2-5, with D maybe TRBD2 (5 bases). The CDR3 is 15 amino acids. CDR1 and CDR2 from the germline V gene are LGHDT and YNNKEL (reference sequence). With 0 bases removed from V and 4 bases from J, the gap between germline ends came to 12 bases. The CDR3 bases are TGTGCCAGCAGCCAAGACACCGACCGGGGAGAGACCCAGTACTTC. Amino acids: CASSQDTDRGETQYF.

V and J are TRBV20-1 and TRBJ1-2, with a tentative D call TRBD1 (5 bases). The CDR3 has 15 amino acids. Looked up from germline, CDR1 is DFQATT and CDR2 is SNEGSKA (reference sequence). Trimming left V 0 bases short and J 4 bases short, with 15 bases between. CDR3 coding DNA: TGCAGTGCTAGAGATCAGGGCAGAGCTCGCTATGGCTACACCTTC. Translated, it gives CSARDQGRARYGYTF.

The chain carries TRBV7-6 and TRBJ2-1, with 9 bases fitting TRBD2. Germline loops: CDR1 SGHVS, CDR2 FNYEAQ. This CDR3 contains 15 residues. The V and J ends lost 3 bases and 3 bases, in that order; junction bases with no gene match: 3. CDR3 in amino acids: CASSFLAGFYNEQFF. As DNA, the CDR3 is TGTGCCAGCAGCTTTCTAGCGGGGTTCTACAATGAGCAGTTCTTC. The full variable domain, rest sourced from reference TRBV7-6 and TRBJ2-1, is GAGVSQSPRYKVTKRGQDVALRCDPISGHVSLYWYRQALGQGPEFLTYFNYEAQQDKSGLPNDRFSAERPEGSISTLTIQRTEQRDSAMYRCASSFLAGFYNEQFFGPGTRLTVL.

This CDR3 reads CSVEDREDTEAFF. DNA of the CDR3: TGCAGCGTTGAAGATCGCGAAGACACTGAAGCTTTCTTT. The chain is built from TRBV29-1 and TRBJ1-1; D not resolved. Trimming left V 0 bases short and J 3 bases short, with 8 bases between. Germline V gene lookup returns CDR1 SQVTM and CDR2 ANQGSEA. The length of the CDR3 is 13 residues.

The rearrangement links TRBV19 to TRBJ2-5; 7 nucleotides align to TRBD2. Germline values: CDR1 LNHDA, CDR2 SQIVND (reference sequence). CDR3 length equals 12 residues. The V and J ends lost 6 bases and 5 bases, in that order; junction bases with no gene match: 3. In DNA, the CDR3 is TGTGCCAGTAGCGGGGGGAGGGAGACCCAGTACTTC. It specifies CASSGGRETQYF.

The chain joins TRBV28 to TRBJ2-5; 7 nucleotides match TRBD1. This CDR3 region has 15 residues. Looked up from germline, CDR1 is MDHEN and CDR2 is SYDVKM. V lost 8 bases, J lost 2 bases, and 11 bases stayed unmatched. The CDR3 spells CASGSRTGSQETQYF. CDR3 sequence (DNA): TGTGCCAGCGGCTCCCGGACAGGATCACAAGAGACCCAGTACTTC.

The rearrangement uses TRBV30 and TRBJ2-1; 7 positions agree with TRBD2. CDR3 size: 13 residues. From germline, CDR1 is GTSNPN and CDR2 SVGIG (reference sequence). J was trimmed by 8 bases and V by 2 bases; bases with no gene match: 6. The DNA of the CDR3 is TGTGCCTGGAGTAGCGGGGAAGGGTATGAGCAGTTCTTC. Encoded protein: CAWSSGEGYEQFF. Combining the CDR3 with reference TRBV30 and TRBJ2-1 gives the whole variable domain SQTIHQWPATLVQPVGSPLSLECTVEGTSNPNLYWYRQAAGRGLQLLFYSVGIGQISSEVPQNLSASRPQDRQFILSSKKLLLSDSGFYLCAWSSGEGYEQFFGPGTRLTVL.

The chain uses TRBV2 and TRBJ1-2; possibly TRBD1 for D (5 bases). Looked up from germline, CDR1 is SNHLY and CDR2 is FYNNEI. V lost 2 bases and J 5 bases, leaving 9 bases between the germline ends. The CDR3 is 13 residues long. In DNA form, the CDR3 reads TGTGCCAGCAGTGAACGGGGGGAATATGGCTACACCTTC. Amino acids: CASSERGEYGYTF.

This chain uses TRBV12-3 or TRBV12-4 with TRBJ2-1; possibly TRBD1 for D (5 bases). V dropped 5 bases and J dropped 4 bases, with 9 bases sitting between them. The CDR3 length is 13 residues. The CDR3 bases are TGTGCCAGCAGTGGCAGGGATTACAATGAGCAGTTCTTC. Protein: CASSGRDYNEQFF.

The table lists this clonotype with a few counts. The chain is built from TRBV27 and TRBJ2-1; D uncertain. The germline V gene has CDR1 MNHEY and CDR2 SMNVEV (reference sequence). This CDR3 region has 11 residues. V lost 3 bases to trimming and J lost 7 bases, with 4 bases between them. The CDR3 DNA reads TGTGCCAGCAGTTTCGAGAATGAGCAGTTCTTC. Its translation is CASSFENEQFF.